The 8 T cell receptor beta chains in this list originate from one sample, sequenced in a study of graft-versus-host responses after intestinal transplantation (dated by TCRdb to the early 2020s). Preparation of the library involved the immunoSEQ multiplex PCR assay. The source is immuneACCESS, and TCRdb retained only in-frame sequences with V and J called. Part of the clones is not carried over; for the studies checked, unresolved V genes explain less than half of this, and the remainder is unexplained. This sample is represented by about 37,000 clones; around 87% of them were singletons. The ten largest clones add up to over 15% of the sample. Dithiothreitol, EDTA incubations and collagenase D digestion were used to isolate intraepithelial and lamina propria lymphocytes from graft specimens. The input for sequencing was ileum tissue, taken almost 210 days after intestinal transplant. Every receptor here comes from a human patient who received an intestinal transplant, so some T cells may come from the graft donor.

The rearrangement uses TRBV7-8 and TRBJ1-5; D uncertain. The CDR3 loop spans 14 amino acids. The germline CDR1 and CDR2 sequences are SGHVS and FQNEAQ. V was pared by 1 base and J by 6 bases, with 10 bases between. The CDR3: CASSLGGLVQPQHF. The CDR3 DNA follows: TGTGCCAGCAGCTTAGGAGGGCTAGTTCAGCCCCAGCATTTT.

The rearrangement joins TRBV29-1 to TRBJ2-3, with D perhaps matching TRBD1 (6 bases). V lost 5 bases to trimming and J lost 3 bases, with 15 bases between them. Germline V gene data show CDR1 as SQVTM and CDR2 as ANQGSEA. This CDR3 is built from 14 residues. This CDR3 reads CSVSGAPNTDTQYF. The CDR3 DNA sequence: TGCAGCGTTTCAGGGGCCCCCAATACAGATACGCAGTATTTT.

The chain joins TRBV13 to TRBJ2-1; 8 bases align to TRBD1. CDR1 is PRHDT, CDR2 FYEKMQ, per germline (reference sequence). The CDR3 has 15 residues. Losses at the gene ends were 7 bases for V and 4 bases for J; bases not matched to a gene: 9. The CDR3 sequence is CASTVTGTGYNEQFF. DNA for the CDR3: TGTGCCAGCACCGTCACCGGGACAGGTTACAATGAGCAGTTCTTC.

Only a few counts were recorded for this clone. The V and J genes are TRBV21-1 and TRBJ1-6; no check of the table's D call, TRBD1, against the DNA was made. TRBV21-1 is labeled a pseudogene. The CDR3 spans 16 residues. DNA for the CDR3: TGTGCCAGCGAATGGACAGCCCGCTCCTATAATTCACCCCTCCACTTT. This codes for CASEWTARSYNSPLHF.

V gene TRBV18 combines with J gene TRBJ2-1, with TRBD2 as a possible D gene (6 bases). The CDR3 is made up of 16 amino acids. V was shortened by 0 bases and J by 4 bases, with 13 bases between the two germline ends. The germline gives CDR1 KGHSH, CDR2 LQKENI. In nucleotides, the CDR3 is TGTGCCAGCTCACCACCGGGTTCTAGCGAGTACAATGAGCAGTTCTTC. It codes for CASSPPGSSEYNEQFF.

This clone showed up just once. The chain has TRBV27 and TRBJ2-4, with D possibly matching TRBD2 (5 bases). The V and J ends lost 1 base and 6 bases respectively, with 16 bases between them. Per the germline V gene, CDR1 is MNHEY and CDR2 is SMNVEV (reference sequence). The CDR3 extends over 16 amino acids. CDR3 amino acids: CASSLFAGDWRNIQYF. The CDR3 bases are TGTGCCAGCAGTTTATTTGCCGGGGATTGGAGAAACATTCAGTACTTC.

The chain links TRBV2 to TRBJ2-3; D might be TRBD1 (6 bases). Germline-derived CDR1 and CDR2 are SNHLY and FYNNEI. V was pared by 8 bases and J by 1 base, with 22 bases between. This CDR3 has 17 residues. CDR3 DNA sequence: TGTGCCAGCCGAATCCGGACAGTCCCCACTCGCACAGATACGCAGTATTTT. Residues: CASRIRTVPTRTDTQYF.

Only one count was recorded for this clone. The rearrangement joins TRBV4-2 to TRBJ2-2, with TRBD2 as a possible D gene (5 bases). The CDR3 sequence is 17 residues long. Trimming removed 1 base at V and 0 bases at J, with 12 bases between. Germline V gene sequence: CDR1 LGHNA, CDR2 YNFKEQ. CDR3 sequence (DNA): TGTGCCAGCAGCCAAGGGAACGGACTGGCGAACACCGGGGAGCTGTTTTTT. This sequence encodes CASSQGNGLANTGELFF.